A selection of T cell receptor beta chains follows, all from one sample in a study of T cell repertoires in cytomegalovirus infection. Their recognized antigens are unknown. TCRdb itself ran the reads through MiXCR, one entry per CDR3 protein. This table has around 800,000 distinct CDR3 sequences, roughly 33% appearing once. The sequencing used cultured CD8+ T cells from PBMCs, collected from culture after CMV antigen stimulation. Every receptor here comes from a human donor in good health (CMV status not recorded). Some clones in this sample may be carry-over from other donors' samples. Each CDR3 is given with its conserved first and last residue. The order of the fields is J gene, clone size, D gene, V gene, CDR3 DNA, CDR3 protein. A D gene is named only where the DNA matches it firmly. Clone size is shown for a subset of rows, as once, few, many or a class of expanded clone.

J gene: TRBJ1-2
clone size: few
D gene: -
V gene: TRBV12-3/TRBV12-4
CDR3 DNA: TGTGCCAGCAGTTTAGGGCCCGCAGGGAAAGGCTACACCTTC
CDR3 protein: CASSLGPAGKGYTF

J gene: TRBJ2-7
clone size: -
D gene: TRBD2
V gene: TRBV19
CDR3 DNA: TGTGCCAGTAGACACGCGAGCGGGGCCGACCCCGAGCAGTACTTC
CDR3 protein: CASRHASGADPEQYF

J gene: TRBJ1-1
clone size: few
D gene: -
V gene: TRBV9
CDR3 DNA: TGTGCCAGCAGCACCAACCCTGGGAGTAACACTGAAGCTTTCTTT
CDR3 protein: CASSTNPGSNTEAFF

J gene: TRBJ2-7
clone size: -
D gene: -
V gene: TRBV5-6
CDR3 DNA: TGTGCCAGCAGCTCTCGATGGCAAACCTACGAGCAGTACTTC
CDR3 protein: CASSSRWQTYEQYF

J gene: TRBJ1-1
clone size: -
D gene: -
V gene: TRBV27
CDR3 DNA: TGTGCCAGCAGTTTTCTAGGGGTGAACACTGAAGCTTTCTTT
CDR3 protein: CASSFLGVNTEAFF

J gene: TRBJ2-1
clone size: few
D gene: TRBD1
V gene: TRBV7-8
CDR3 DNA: TGTGCCAGCACACAGGGGGCTGAGCAGTTCTTC
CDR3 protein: CASTQGAEQFF

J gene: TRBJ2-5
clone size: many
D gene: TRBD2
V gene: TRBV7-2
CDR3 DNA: TGTGCCAGCAGCTGGAGACTAGCGGGGTACCAAGAGACCCAGTACTTC
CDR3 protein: CASSWRLAGYQETQYF

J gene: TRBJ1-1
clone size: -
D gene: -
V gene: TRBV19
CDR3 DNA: TGTGCCAGTAGGGAACAGGTGAACACTGAAGCTTTCTTT
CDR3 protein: CASREQVNTEAFF

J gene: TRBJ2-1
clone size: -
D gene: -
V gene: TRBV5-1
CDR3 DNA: TGCGCCAGCAGCTTGGCGAGGGAGCTCGACAATGAGCAGTTCTTC
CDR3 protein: CASSLARELDNEQFF

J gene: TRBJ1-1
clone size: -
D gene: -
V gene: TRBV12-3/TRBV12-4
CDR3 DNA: TGTGCCAGCAGGCCAGGACTGCACACTGAAGCTTTCTTT
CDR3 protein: CASRPGLHTEAFF

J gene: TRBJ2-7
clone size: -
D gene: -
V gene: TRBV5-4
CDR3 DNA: TGTGCCAGCAGCCTGACGACAGGGAGGAACGACGAGCAGTACTTC
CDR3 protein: CASSLTTGRNDEQYF

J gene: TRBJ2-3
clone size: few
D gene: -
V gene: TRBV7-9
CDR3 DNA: TGTGCCAGCAGCCCCCCTCTGGGAGATTCCACAGATACGCAGTATTTT
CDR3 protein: CASSPPLGDSTDTQYF

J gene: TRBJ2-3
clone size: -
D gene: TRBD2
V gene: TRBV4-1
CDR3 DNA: TGCGCCAGCAGCCAAGAACAGCGGGGGACCACAGATGCGCAGTATTTT
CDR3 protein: CASSQEQRGTTDAQYF

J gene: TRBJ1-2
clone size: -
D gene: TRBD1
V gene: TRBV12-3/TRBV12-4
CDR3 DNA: TGTGCCAGCCGAAACAGGACAGGGACTTCCTATGGCTACACCTTC
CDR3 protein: CASRNRTGTSYGYTF

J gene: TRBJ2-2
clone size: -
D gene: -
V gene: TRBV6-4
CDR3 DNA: TGTGCCAGCAGTGACGATCCGAACACCGGGGAGCTGTTTTTT
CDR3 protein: CASSDDPNTGELFF

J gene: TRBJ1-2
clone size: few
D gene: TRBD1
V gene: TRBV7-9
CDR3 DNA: TGTGCCAGCCACCGGGACAGGGAGGATGGCTACACCTTC
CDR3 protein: CASHRDREDGYTF

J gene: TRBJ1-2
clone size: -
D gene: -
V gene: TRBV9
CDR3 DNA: TGTGCCAGCAGCGTAGCGAGATCCTATGGCTACACCTTC
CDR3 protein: CASSVARSYGYTF

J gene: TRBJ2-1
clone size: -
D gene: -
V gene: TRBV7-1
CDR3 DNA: TGTGCCAGCAGCCCTAGCTGGGGTGAGCAGTTCTTC
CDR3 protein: CASSPSWGEQFF

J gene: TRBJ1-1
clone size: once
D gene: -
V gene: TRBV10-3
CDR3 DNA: TGTGCCATCAGTGAGACTGGGAGGGACACTGAAGCTTTCTTT
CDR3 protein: CAISETGRDTEAFF

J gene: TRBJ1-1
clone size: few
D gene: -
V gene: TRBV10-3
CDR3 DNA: TGTGCCATCGGGTCTGGGAACACTGAAGCTTTCTTT
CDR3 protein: CAIGSGNTEAFF

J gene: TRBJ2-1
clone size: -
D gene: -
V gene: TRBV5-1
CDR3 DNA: TGCGCCAGCAGCTCCGGACCCTTGGGGACACAGAATGAGCAGTTCTTC
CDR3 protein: CASSSGPLGTQNEQFF

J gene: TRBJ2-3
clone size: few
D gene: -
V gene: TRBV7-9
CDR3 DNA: TGTGCCAGCAGCTTGGAGGGGGGGGGCGCCAACACAGATACGCAGTATTTT
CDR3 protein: CASSLEGGGANTDTQYF

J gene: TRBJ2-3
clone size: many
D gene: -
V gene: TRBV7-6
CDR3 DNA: TGTGCCAGCAGCCAACGACAAATCGGGGGCACAGATACGCAGTATTTT
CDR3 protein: CASSQRQIGGTDTQYF

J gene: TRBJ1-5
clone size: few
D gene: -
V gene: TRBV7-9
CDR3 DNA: TGTGCCAGCAGCTTAGTTATGAGGAATTGGGGCAATCAGCCCCAGCATTTT
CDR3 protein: CASSLVMRNWGNQPQHF

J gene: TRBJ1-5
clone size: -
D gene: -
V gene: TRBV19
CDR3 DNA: TGTGCCAGTAGCTCCCATCGGGCAGGGAGCAATCAGCCCCAGCATTTT
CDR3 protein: CASSSHRAGSNQPQHF

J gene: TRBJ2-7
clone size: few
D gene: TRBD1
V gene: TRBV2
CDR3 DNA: TGTGCCACCCGGGACAGGGGGGTGTTCTACGAGCAGTACTTC
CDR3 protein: CATRDRGVFYEQYF

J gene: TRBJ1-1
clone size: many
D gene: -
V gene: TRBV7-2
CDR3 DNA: TGTGCCAGCAGCTTAGCTATAGGGGGGACTGAAGCTTTCTTT
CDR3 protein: CASSLAIGGTEAFF

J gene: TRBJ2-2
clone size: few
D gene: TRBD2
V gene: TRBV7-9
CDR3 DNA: TGTGCCAGCAGCTCCTTGAGCTCCGGCATAGCGGGGGGAAAATACGCGAACACCGGGGAGCTGTTTTTT
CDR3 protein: CASSSLSSGIAGGKYANTGELFF

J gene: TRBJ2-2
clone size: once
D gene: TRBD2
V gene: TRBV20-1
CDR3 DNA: TGCAGTGCTAGTCAAGGGACTAGCGGACTCAACACCGGGGAGCTGTTTTTT
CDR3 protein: CSASQGTSGLNTGELFF

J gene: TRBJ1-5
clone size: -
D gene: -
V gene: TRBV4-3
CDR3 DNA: TGCGCCAGCAGCCAGGTTGACACGGGCAATCAGCCCCAGCATTTT
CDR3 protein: CASSQVDTGNQPQHF